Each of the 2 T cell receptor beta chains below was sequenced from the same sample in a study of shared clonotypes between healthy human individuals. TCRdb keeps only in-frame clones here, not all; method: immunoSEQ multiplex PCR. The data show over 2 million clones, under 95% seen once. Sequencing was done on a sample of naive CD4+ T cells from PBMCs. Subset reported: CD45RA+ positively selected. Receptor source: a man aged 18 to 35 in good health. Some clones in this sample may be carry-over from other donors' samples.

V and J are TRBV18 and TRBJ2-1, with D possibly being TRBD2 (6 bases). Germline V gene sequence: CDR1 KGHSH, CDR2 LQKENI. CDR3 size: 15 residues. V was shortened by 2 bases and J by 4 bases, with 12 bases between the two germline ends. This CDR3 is CASSPGSGGYNEQFF. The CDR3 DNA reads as TGTGCCAGCTCACCAGGGAGTGGGGGGTACAATGAGCAGTTCTTC.

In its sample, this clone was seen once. CDR3 nucleotides: TGTGCCAGCAGCCCGGCGGGGGGCGGGGTACTTGGAAACACCATATATTTT. Residues: CASSPAGGGVLGNTIYF. The V gene is TRBV28, the J gene TRBJ1-3; TRBD1 is a possible D gene (6 bases). Trimming removed 6 bases at V and 3 bases at J, with 21 bases between. CDR1 is MDHEN and CDR2 is SYDVKM in the germline V gene. This CDR3 has 17 amino acids.